This TCR beta chain was captured in a study of blood T cell repertoires in COVID-19. Study as a whole: T cells, B-cell-depleted T cells, or PBMCs provided the cDNA or gDNA that served as material.

This clone was counted once. Seattle cases were enrolled at active infection and followed longitudinally. TCRdb's copy holds only in-frame clones and misses some; the assay was immunoSEQ multiplex PCR. The table records hundreds of thousands of clones, 88% of them present only once. This clonotype originated in a woman in her seventies with COVID-19, enrolled during active disease. Sequencing was done on a sample of peripheral blood.

The CDR3, as DNA: TGTGCCAGCAGAGCCGGACAAGCTGGGGCCAACGTCCTGACTTTC. Protein product: CASRAGQAGANVLTF. This chain links TRBV11-2 with TRBJ2-6, with D perhaps TRBD1 (5 bases). Germline CDR1 and CDR2: SGHAT and FQNNGV. The V and J ends lost 6 bases and 2 bases respectively, with 11 bases between them. There are 15 residues in the CDR3.